This T cell receptor beta chain emerged from a study of T-cell reconstitution after alpha-beta-depleted transplantation in children. Study-wide findings and caveats: Expanded graft clones, several hundred of them, were reportedly the source of alpha-beta T cells about two months after transplant. One year after transplant, T-cell counts and diversity came mostly from newly produced T cells. For some patients, TCRbeta diversity was high at day 60 because of recipient T cells and thymic progenitors that survived.

A library of TCRbeta sequences, prepared with unique molecular identifiers, was generated. TCRdb recomputed calls from the PCR reads with MiXCR, one row per CDR3 protein. This sample has around 450,000 distinct CDR3 sequences; about 10% occur once, and the top ten carry just over 2%. This clonotype was seen at least ten times. Its antigen is undetermined. CDR1 and CDR2 from the germline V gene are SQVTM and ANQGSEA. Trimming took 6 bases from V and 3 from J, leaving 11 bases between them. There are 12 residues in the CDR3. The V and J genes are TRBV29-1 and TRBJ1-1; perhaps TRBD1 as D (6 bases). This clonotype originated in a child aged 2-15 years with inherited bone marrow failure, due to receive a stem cell transplant. The material sequenced was PBMCs, taken before TCRalphabeta/CD19-depleted stem cell transplant. The CDR3 region has the DNA TGCAGCGTGAGGGGGGTGGACACTGAAGCTTTCTTT. It specifies CSVRGVDTEAFF.